Each of the 20 T cell receptor beta chains below was sequenced from the same sample in a study of T cell responses to AZD1222 COVID-19 vaccine. This table comes from immunoSEQ multiplex PCR, and its TCRdb copy is limited to in-frame clones, with some not included. The table lists about 120,000 clones, roughly nine tenths of them singletons. The source material was peripheral blood, sampled on day 0 of AZD1222 vaccination. These TCRs come from an adult in good health.

The chain recombines TRBV4-1 with TRBJ2-7; the match to TRBD2 covers 8 bases. This CDR3 has 15 amino acids. The junction had 7 bases not matched to a gene; V was cut back by 4 bases and J by 2 bases. Germline V gene sequence: CDR1 MGHRA, CDR2 YSYEKL. CDR3 in DNA: TGCGCCAGCAGCCCAAGCGGGAGCAGCACCTACGAGCAGTACTTC. Residues: CASSPSGSSTYEQYF.

This clone was detected only a few times. V and J are TRBV7-8 and TRBJ1-1; D perhaps matches TRBD1 (6 bases). The V end lost 4 bases, the J end lost 7 bases, and 16 bases lay between the germline ends. The germline gives CDR1 SGHVS, CDR2 FQNEAQ. The CDR3 contains 14 residues. The DNA of the CDR3 is TGTGCCAGCAGCTCTAACAGGGTCGAAATTGAAGCTTTCTTT. This codes for CASSSNRVEIEAFF.

This clone was observed once. This chain joins TRBV5-6 and TRBJ2-1, with 9 nucleotides matching TRBD2. The CDR3 sequence is 18 residues long. CDR1 is SGHDT and CDR2 is YYEEEE in the germline V gene. V lost 6 bases, J lost 9 bases, and 22 bases stayed unmatched. The CDR3 DNA sequence: TGTGCCAGCACCGAGGTGGCAGGGGGGCGGGAGGGCCAGGGTGAGCAGTTCTTC. Amino acids: CASTEVAGGREGQGEQFF. Using reference TRBV5-6 and TRBJ2-1 for the parts outside the CDR3, the full variable domain is DAGVTQSPTHLIKTRGQQVTLRCSPKSGHDTVSWYQQALGQGPQFIFQYYEEEERQRGNFPDRFSGHQFPNYSSELNVNALLLGDSALYLCASTEVAGGREGQGEQFFGPGTRLTVL.

The rearrangement uses TRBV6-4 and TRBJ1-2; D gene uncertain. CDR1 is MRHNA and CDR2 is SNTAGT in the germline V gene. This CDR3 has 11 residues. V lost 2 bases and J lost 5, with 3 bases in between. CDR3 DNA sequence: TGTGCCAGCAGTGACCTTTATGGCTACACCTTC. It codes for CASSDLYGYTF.

This chain links TRBV24-1 with TRBJ2-2; D is unresolved. This CDR3 is built from 15 residues. Germline lookup yields CDR1 KGHDR and CDR2 SFDVKD. Trimming stripped 3 bases from V and 4 bases from J, with 11 bases between. In DNA, the CDR3 is TGTGCCACCAGTGATCTCACAGCAACCACCGGGGAGCTGTTTTTT. Its protein product is CATSDLTATTGELFF.

The J gene is TRBJ1-5, the V gene TRBV19; 7 bases are shared with TRBD1. The germline V gene encodes CDR1 LNHDA and CDR2 SQIVND (reference sequence). The CDR3 has 15 residues. The V segment lost 2 bases and the J segment 4 bases; nucleotides outside the gene matches: 5. The CDR3 DNA is TGTGCCAGTAGTATAACACAGGGGACTAATCAGCCCCAGCATTTT. It codes for CASSITQGTNQPQHF.

A word on this clone: Germline is not matched at one junction end, which may reflect a read error. The CDR3 loop is CAWNPGQGAALGF. CDR3 coding DNA: TGTGCCTGGAACCCCGGACAGGGCGCGGCTCTAGGCTTC. The rearrangement joins TRBV30 to TRBJ2-7; 8 bases fit TRBD1. The germline V gene has CDR1 GTSNPN and CDR2 SVGIG (reference sequence). This CDR3 has 13 amino acids.

This rearrangement joins TRBV19 to TRBJ1-6; 12 nucleotides agree with TRBD1. Germline trimming cut 7 bases from V and 10 bases from J; bases unmatched to any gene: 11. Germline CDR1 and CDR2: LNHDA and SQIVND (reference sequence). The CDR3 is 16 amino acids. The CDR3 here is CASTPGTGGGKSPLHF. CDR3 bases: TGTGCCAGTACCCCCGGGACAGGGGGCGGAAAATCACCCCTCCACTTT.

The V and J genes are TRBV21-1 and TRBJ1-4. TRBV21-1 is a recognized pseudogene. This CDR3 spans 16 amino acids. CDR3 coding DNA: TGTGCCAGCAGCAAAAGGTCAGGGAGGGGGGAAAGAAAAACTGTTTTT. Translating gives CASSKRSGRGERKTVF.

The chain has TRBV6-5 and TRBJ1-2, with TRBD1 matching 10 bases. The V segment lost 6 bases and the J segment 2 bases; nucleotides outside the gene matches: 6. The CDR3 is made up of 15 amino acids. CDR1 MNHEY and CDR2 SVGAGI come from the germline V gene. CDR3 protein: CASSRDRGANYGYTF. In nucleotides, the CDR3 is TGTGCCAGCAGCAGGGACAGGGGTGCGAACTATGGCTACACCTTC.

This clone was counted a single time. The genes are TRBV14 and TRBJ2-1, with 11 bases identical to TRBD2. From germline, CDR1 is SGHDN and CDR2 FVKESK. The trim removed 4 bases at V and 3 bases at J, leaving 5 bases unmatched. CDR3 size: 16 residues. The CDR3 bases are TGTGCCAGCAGCCGTACGACTAGCGGGATCTACAATGAGCAGTTCTTC. Its protein is CASSRTTSGIYNEQFF.

The J gene is TRBJ2-7, the V gene TRBV11-2; 9 nucleotides line up with TRBD2. In germline, CDR1 is SGHAT, CDR2 FQNNGV. This CDR3 contains 15 residues. The V gene end was trimmed by 4 bases and the J gene end by 2 bases; junction bases not matched to a gene: 6. CDR3 in amino acids: CASSSLAGRTYEQYF. The CDR3 DNA reads as TGTGCCAGCAGCTCGCTAGCGGGACGGACCTACGAGCAGTACTTC.

This chain joins TRBV11-2 and TRBJ1-1, with D hard to call. Germline values: CDR1 SGHAT, CDR2 FQNNGV. V was pared by 1 base and J by 0 bases, with 12 bases between. CDR3 length: 16 amino acids. CDR3 bases: TGTGCCAGCAGCTTAGGGTCCGCCAGACTGAACACTGAAGCTTTCTTT. It codes for CASSLGSARLNTEAFF.

The chain combines TRBV10-2 with TRBJ1-1; tentatively, D is TRBD1 (5 bases). This CDR3 spans 15 amino acids. The V gene's germline CDR1 is WSHSY and CDR2 SAAADI. Trimming pared 4 bases from V and 4 bases from J, leaving 16 bases between. CDR3 DNA: TGCGCCAGCAGTGCGGGGCCTGGGGCAGCCACTGAAGCTTTCTTT. Protein product: CASSAGPGAATEAFF.

This clone is a singleton in its sample. V and J are TRBV10-2 and TRBJ2-7; D unresolved. The V gene lost 6 bases and the J gene lost 1 base, with 16 bases spanning the gap. In germline, CDR1 is WSHSY, CDR2 SAAADI. The CDR3 covers 15 residues. As DNA, the CDR3 is TGCGCCAGCAGGGATCGGGCAGCTACGTCCTACGAGCAGTACTTC. Protein: CASRDRAATSYEQYF.

The chain joins TRBV2 to TRBJ1-5; 8 bases line up with TRBD1. V was clipped by 5 bases and J by 1 base; unmatched bases: 4. This CDR3 is 15 amino acids long. Per the germline V gene, CDR1 is SNHLY and CDR2 is FYNNEI. The CDR3 nucleotides read TGTGCCAGCAGTATGGACAGGGAGAGCAATCAGCCCCAGCATTTT. This sequence encodes CASSMDRESNQPQHF.

The chain links TRBV18 to TRBJ1-2; D gene unclear. The germline CDR1 and CDR2 sequences are KGHSH and LQKENI. Trimming removed 7 bases at V and 4 bases at J, with 19 bases between. CDR3 length equals 15 residues. CDR3 coding DNA: TGTGCCAGCTTACGGAGCCCCGCAGAGGTCTATGGCTACACCTTC. Translating gives CASLRSPAEVYGYTF.

The chain has TRBV10-3 and TRBJ2-7; D is perhaps TRBD1 or TRBD2 (6 bases each). Germline V gives CDR1 ENHRY, CDR2 SYGVKD. This CDR3 comprises 18 residues. Deletions cut 0 bases from V and 0 bases from J, with 18 bases between. The CDR3 reads CAISESGTDRRSSYEQYF. The DNA of the CDR3 is TGTGCCATCAGTGAGTCGGGGACTGACAGGAGAAGCTCCTACGAGCAGTACTTC.

The rearrangement uses TRBV5-1 and TRBJ1-1; 7 nucleotides align to TRBD1. The CDR3 loop spans 13 amino acids. Germline lookup yields CDR1 SGHRS and CDR2 YFSETQ. V lost 0 bases and J lost 8; bases outside the gene matches: 4. CDR3 loop: CASSLGDSKEAFF. CDR3 nucleotides: TGCGCCAGCAGCTTGGGGGACAGTAAAGAAGCTTTCTTT.

This clone was seen once. The CDR3 nucleotides read TGTGCCAGCAGTTTGGCTAGCGGACCCTACGAGCAGTACTTC. Its translation is CASSLASGPYEQYF. The chain employs TRBV27 and TRBJ2-7, with 7 bases fitting TRBD2. The CDR3 contains 14 residues. With 3 bases clipped from V and 2 bases from J, the junction kept 4 bases outside the gene matches. Germline V gene lookup returns CDR1 MNHEY and CDR2 SMNVEV (reference sequence).